These 25 T cell receptor beta chains originate from one sample sequenced in a study of Graves' ophthalmopathy and Graves' hyperthyroidism. Amplification targeted the TCR beta CDR3 regions, with RNA transcripts as the source material. Second-round multiplex PCR followed a first-round RT-PCR using HTBI primers. TCRdb reprocessed the multiplex PCR reads via MiXCR and lists one record per CDR3 protein. The profile shows about 420,000 distinct CDR3 sequences, more than 20% of them singletons. The sample consisted of peripheral blood. The receptors stem from a woman aged 18-29 years with stable Graves' hyperthyroidism.

The chain couples TRBV12-3 or TRBV12-4 to TRBJ1-2, with D uncertain. Trimming left V 3 bases short and J 6 bases short, with 11 bases between. There are 13 residues in the CDR3. The CDR3 coding sequence is TGTGCCAGCAGTTTGGAACAGCTAAATGGCTACACCTTC. Translating it yields CASSLEQLNGYTF.

V usage is TRBV7-9 and J usage is TRBJ2-7, with 8 bases fitting TRBD1. Germline CDR1 SEHNR, CDR2 FQNEAQ (reference sequence). V shed 4 bases, J shed 4 bases, and the junction held 9 bases outside the gene matches. The CDR3 runs 15 residues. The CDR3 here is CASSSPRTGWYEQYF. Written as DNA, the CDR3 is TGTGCCAGCAGCTCTCCCCGGACAGGGTGGTACGAGCAGTACTTC.

This clonotype was detected ten times or more. The J gene is TRBJ2-7, the V gene TRBV7-2; D is tentatively TRBD1 or TRBD2 (5 bases each). The CDR3 consists of 13 residues. Germline values: CDR1 SGHTA, CDR2 FQGNSA. V was cut by 3 bases and J by 4 bases, with 10 bases left in between. CDR3 sequence: CASSFFWGYEQYF. In DNA, the CDR3 is TGTGCCAGCAGCTTTTTCTGGGGGTACGAGCAGTACTTC. Filled out from reference TRBV7-2 and TRBJ2-7, the complete variable domain reads GAGVSQSPSNKVTEKGKDVELRCDPISGHTALYWYRQSLGQGLEFLIYFQGNSAPDKSGLPSDRFSAERTGGSVSTLTIQRTQQEDSAVYLCASSFFWGYEQYFGPGTRLTVT.

This clonotype was seen at least ten times. This chain connects TRBV5-1 to TRBJ1-2, with D hard to call. Germline CDR1 reads SGHRS; CDR2 reads YFSETQ. Trimming stripped 1 base from V and 8 bases from J, with 12 bases between. The CDR3 is made up of 13 amino acids. CDR3 in amino acids: CASSLSAMGGYTF. DNA of the CDR3: TGCGCCAGCAGCTTGTCCGCCATGGGAGGCTACACCTTC. The variable domain in full, completed from reference TRBV5-1 and TRBJ1-2, reads KAGVTQTPRYLIKTRGQQVTLSCSPISGHRSVSWYQQTPGQGLQFLFEYFSETQRNKGNFPGRFSGRQFSNSRSEMNVSTLELGDSALYLCASSLSAMGGYTFGSGTRLTVV.

In its sample, this clonotype was seen many times. J is TRBJ1-2 and V is TRBV7-2, with a weak D call TRBD1 (6 bases). Germline V CDR1 and CDR2: SGHTA, FQGNSA. The V end was cut by 5 bases, the J end by 8 bases, with 15 bases between. The CDR3 loop spans 13 amino acids. The DNA of the CDR3 is TGTGCCAGCAGCCCTGATGGAGGGGGAGGCTACACCTTC. Translating gives CASSPDGGGGYTF.

This clonotype was observed many times. The V and J genes are TRBV12-3 or TRBV12-4 and TRBJ1-5; D call uncertain. The CDR3 loop spans 13 amino acids. V shed 2 bases and J shed 8 bases, with 10 bases lying between them. The CDR3 here is CASSLMGKEPQHF. The CDR3 DNA is TGTGCCAGCAGTTTAATGGGGAAGGAGCCCCAGCATTTT.

V gene TRBV2 combines with J gene TRBJ2-2, with D unresolved. Germline V CDR1 and CDR2: SNHLY, FYNNEI. The V end was cut by 11 bases, the J end by 4 bases, with 14 bases between. This CDR3 is built from 13 residues. CDR3 sequence reads: CADSVIPTGELFF. CDR3 sequence (DNA): TGTGCCGACTCGGTAATTCCCACCGGGGAGCTGTTTTTT.

V gene TRBV18 combines with J gene TRBJ1-1, with D unclear. The CDR3 totals 16 residues. V dropped 2 bases and J dropped 1 base, with 14 bases sitting between them. Germline CDR1 KGHSH, CDR2 LQKENI. The CDR3 DNA follows: TGTGCCAGCTCACCATACGGGCGGCAGAAGAACACTGAAGCTTTCTTT. Amino acids: CASSPYGRQKNTEAFF.

In its sample, this clonotype was seen many times. The chain has TRBV12-3 or TRBV12-4 and TRBJ2-7, with TRBD1 matching over 7 bases. The CDR3 is made up of 15 amino acids. With V trimmed by 4 bases and J by 5 bases, 11 bases remained unmatched. The CDR3 coding sequence is TGTGCCAGCAGTTCCAGAGGCAGGGGGATGGACGAGCAGTACTTC. It yields the protein CASSSRGRGMDEQYF.

This clonotype was counted only a few times. A read error may explain this, as a much larger clone is one base away. The chain carries TRBV7-9 and TRBJ2-5; D unresolved. The CDR3 extends over 13 amino acids. The germline V gene encodes CDR1 SEHNR and CDR2 FQNEAQ (reference sequence). The CDR3 here is CASSLILQETKYF. The CDR3 DNA sequence: TGTGCCAGCAGTTTAATACTACAAGAGACCAAGTACTTC.

Many counts were recorded for this clonotype. V gene TRBV6-5 combines with J gene TRBJ1-3, with D perhaps TRBD1 (5 bases). Germline values: CDR1 MNHEY, CDR2 SVGAGI. Deletions cut 0 bases from V and 3 bases from J, with 9 bases between. The CDR3 consists of 15 residues. CDR3 bases: TGTGCCAGCAGTTACTCGGGGGGGTATGGAAACACCATATATTTT. Protein: CASSYSGGYGNTIYF.

This clonotype was found many times. V gene TRBV9 combines with J gene TRBJ1-6, with unresolved D. CDR1 and CDR2 from the germline V gene are SGDLS and YYNGEE. The CDR3 totals 16 residues. With 0 bases removed from V and 0 bases from J, the gap between germline ends came to 7 bases. CDR3 DNA sequence: TGTGCCAGCAGCGTAGGAGTTAGCTCCTATAATTCACCCCTCCACTTT. Protein product: CASSVGVSSYNSPLHF.

This clonotype was seen ten or more times. This rearrangement joins TRBV6-2 or TRBV6-3 to TRBJ2-6; 9 nucleotides match TRBD2. The CDR3 contains 18 residues. Looked up from germline, CDR1 is MNHEY and CDR2 is SVGEGT. The V segment lost 2 bases and the J segment 4 bases; nucleotides outside the gene matches: 9. The CDR3 spells CASSYKLAGHAGANVLTF. CDR3 sequence (DNA): TGTGCCAGCAGTTACAAGCTAGCGGGGCATGCCGGGGCCAACGTCCTGACTTTC.

This sequence joins TRBV6-1 and TRBJ1-3; the D is unclear. V was trimmed by 1 base and J by 0 bases, leaving 10 bases between them. Germline loops: CDR1 MNHNS, CDR2 SASEGT. CDR3 size: 16 residues. CDR3 sequence reads: CASSEEEGRSGNTIYF. As DNA, the CDR3 is TGTGCCAGCAGTGAAGAAGAGGGCCGCTCTGGAAACACCATATATTTT.

The chain carries TRBV2 and TRBJ1-1, with D possibly being TRBD1 (6 bases). The germline V gene encodes CDR1 SNHLY and CDR2 FYNNEI. The CDR3 is 14 residues long. Between the trimmed V and J ends, which lost 5 bases and 7 bases, there was a span of 17 bases. Here the CDR3 reads CASSPPPGVGEAFF. CDR3 DNA sequence: TGTGCCAGCAGTCCCCCCCCAGGGGTCGGTGAAGCTTTCTTT. The full variable domain, completed using reference TRBV2 and TRBJ1-1, is EPEVTQTPSHQVTQMGQEVILRCVPISNHLYFYWYRQILGQKVEFLVSFYNNEISEKSEIFDDQFSVERPDGSNFTLKIRSTKLEDSAMYFCASSPPPGVGEAFFGQGTRLTVV.

This clonotype was recorded many times. The rearrangement links TRBV9 to TRBJ2-7, with 8 positions matching TRBD2. This CDR3 has 15 residues. Germline V gene data show CDR1 as SGDLS and CDR2 as YYNGEE. The V and J ends lost 4 bases and 4 bases, in that order; junction bases with no gene match: 10. The CDR3 here is CASSPSGRAGYEQYF. DNA for the CDR3: TGTGCCAGCAGCCCCTCCGGGAGGGCCGGATACGAGCAGTACTTC. Together with reference TRBV9 and TRBJ2-7, the CDR3 gives the full variable domain: DSGVTQTPKHLITATGQRVTLRCSPRSGDLSVYWYQQSLDQGLQFLIQYYNGEERAKGNILERFSAQQFPDLHSELNLSSLELGDSALYFCASSPSGRAGYEQYFGPGTRLTVT.

This clonotype was detected a few times. This chain connects TRBV4-1 to TRBJ1-6, with a tentative D call TRBD1 (5 bases). Trimming shortened V by 0 bases and J by 6 bases, and 15 bases separated the two germline ends. Germline loops: CDR1 MGHRA, CDR2 YSYEKL. CDR3 size: 17 residues. The chain's CDR3 is CASSQEGSGTANSPLHF. The CDR3 bases are TGCGCCAGCAGCCAAGAAGGATCAGGGACGGCTAATTCACCCCTCCACTTT.

As regards this clonotype: The missing conserved phenylalanine or tryptophan at the end of this CDR3 makes a read error likely. The chain links TRBV6-1 to TRBJ2-5; 7 bases are a match to TRBD1. CDR3 length: 19 residues. The germline V gene has CDR1 MNHNS and CDR2 SASEGT. CDR3 sequence: CASSEWITTGPKIQESQYY. CDR3 in DNA: TGTGCCAGCAGTGAATGGATAACGACAGGGCCGAAGATTCAAGAGTCCCAGTACTAC.

This clonotype was counted ten times or more. The chain is built from TRBV20-1 and TRBJ2-7; maybe TRBD2 (5 bases). The V gene lost 0 bases and the J gene lost 2 bases, with 11 bases spanning the gap. From germline, CDR1 is DFQATT and CDR2 SNEGSKA (reference sequence). This CDR3 has 14 amino acids. In DNA form, the CDR3 reads TGCAGTGCTAGAGATCTCGGGAATACCTACGAGCAGTACTTC. It specifies CSARDLGNTYEQYF.

This clonotype was picked up many times. V usage is TRBV2 and J usage is TRBJ1-1, with 8 bases lining up with TRBD1. V lost 2 bases to trimming and J lost 5 bases; unmatched junction nucleotides: 13. The CDR3 loop spans 17 amino acids. In germline, CDR1 is SNHLY, CDR2 FYNNEI. This CDR3 is CASSEYGPGTGTTEAFF. The CDR3 region has the DNA TGTGCCAGCAGTGAATACGGGCCCGGGACAGGAACTACTGAAGCTTTCTTT.

This clonotype was counted many times. This chain uses TRBV20-1 with TRBJ2-7, with TRBD2 as a possible D gene (5 bases). The germline V gene has CDR1 DFQATT and CDR2 SNEGSKA (reference sequence). Trimming took 6 bases from V and 4 from J, leaving 16 bases between them. CDR3 size: 13 residues. The CDR3 sequence is CSALVGGGYEQYF. For the CDR3, the DNA is TGCAGTGCCCTCGTTGGAGGTGGGTACGAGCAGTACTTC.

This clonotype showed up many times. The chain has TRBV7-2 and TRBJ2-2; possible D gene TRBD1, 5 bases. Germline lookup yields CDR1 SGHTA and CDR2 FQGNSA. V lost 1 base and J lost 6, with 12 bases in between. This CDR3 has 15 amino acids. CDR3 sequence: CASSLVVRGSGELFF. The CDR3 DNA sequence: TGTGCCAGCAGCTTAGTTGTTAGGGGTTCCGGGGAGCTGTTTTTT.

This clonotype was counted at least ten times. This chain joins TRBV28 and TRBJ1-1; unclear D gene. Trimming cost V 7 bases and J 1 base, with 10 bases left between them. The CDR3 has 13 residues. Germline V CDR1 and CDR2: MDHEN, SYDVKM. CDR3 sequence (DNA): TGTGCCAGCAACACTTTACCGAACACTGAAGCTTTCTTT. This codes for CASNTLPNTEAFF.

This clonotype was counted ten times or more. CDR3 region: CASSQSWGASYEQYF. In nucleotides, the CDR3 is TGTGCCAGCAGTCAATCATGGGGGGCCTCCTACGAGCAGTACTTC. The chain couples TRBV14 to TRBJ2-7; D may correspond to TRBD1 or TRBD2 (6 bases each). This CDR3 comprises 15 residues. Germline V gene lookup returns CDR1 SGHDN and CDR2 FVKESK. V lost 6 bases and J lost 0, with 15 bases in between.

In its sample, this clonotype was seen many times. This chain connects TRBV12-3 or TRBV12-4 to TRBJ1-5; no firm D call. The V and J ends lost 1 base and 2 bases respectively, with 6 bases between them. The CDR3 consists of 14 residues. In DNA, the CDR3 is TGTGCCAGCAGTTTAGTCGAGGGCAATCAGCCCCAGCATTTT. The encoded protein is CASSLVEGNQPQHF.